The 5 T cell receptor beta chains in this list originate from one sample, sequenced in a study of molecular identifiers for immune sequencing clone quantification. TCRdb re-called the PCR reads through MiXCR, storing one row per CDR3 protein. The sample includes roughly 300,000 distinct CDR3 sequences, roughly 24% of them seen just once. What was sequenced was naive CD8+ T cells from blood, with Jurkat cell RNA spiked in. Subset in this sample: FACS-sorted CD8+CD4-CCR7+CD45RA+ naive T cells. Receptors were obtained from a human donor in good health. Some libraries in this study had Jurkat cell RNA spiked in.

The chain recombines TRBV29-1 with TRBJ2-1, with 10 bases matching TRBD2. Trimming at V came to 3 bases and at J to 5 bases, leaving 7 bases not matched to a gene. Germline-derived CDR1 and CDR2 are SQVTM and ANQGSEA. The CDR3 totals 15 residues. This CDR3 reads CSVEWASGRDNEQFF. The CDR3, as DNA: TGCAGCGTTGAGTGGGCTAGCGGGAGAGACAATGAGCAGTTCTTC.

The rearrangement joins TRBV5-3 to TRBJ2-5; tentatively, D is TRBD1 or TRBD2 (5 bases each). TRBV5-3 is assigned to the ORF class and has an uncertain function. This CDR3 has 14 amino acids. Between the trimmed V and J ends, which lost 4 bases and 0 bases, there was a span of 10 bases. The CDR3 DNA sequence: TGTGCCAGAAGCGCCGGGACGGACCAAGAGACCCAGTACTTC. It codes for CARSAGTDQETQYF.

The chain links TRBV6-2 or TRBV6-3 to TRBJ2-7; D gene unclear. CDR1 and CDR2 (germline): MNHEY, SVGEGT. This CDR3 is built from 12 residues. V gave up 0 bases and J gave up 7 bases, with 7 bases separating them. Here the CDR3 DNA reads TGTGCCAGCAGTTACTCCTCGCGGGAGCAGTACTTC. This sequence encodes CASSYSSREQYF.

The chain uses TRBV7-2 and TRBJ2-6, with unresolved D. This CDR3 contains 15 residues. V lost 1 base to trimming and J lost 2 bases, with 6 bases between them. Germline values: CDR1 SGHTA, CDR2 FQGNSA. This CDR3 reads CASSLDSTGANVLTF. CDR3 in DNA: TGTGCCAGCAGCTTAGACAGTACTGGGGCCAACGTCCTGACTTTC.

This clonotype was seen a handful of times. The gene calls are TRBV4-3 and TRBJ2-3, with TRBD2 identical over 11 bases. The length of the CDR3 is 17 residues. The germline V gene encodes CDR1 LGHNA and CDR2 YSLEER. V shed 5 bases, J shed 6 bases, and the junction held 13 bases outside the gene matches. CDR3 DNA: TGCGCCAGCAGCGCAAGGCTTAGCGGGAGGGCCCGGGATACGCAGTATTTT. This translates into CASSARLSGRARDTQYF.